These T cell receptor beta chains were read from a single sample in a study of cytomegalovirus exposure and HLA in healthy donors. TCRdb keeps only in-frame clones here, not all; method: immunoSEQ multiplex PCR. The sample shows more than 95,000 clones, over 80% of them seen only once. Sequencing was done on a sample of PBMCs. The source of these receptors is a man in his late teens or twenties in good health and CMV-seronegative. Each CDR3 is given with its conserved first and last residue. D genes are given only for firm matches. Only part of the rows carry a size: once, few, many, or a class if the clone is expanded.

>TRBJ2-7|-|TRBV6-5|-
TGTGCCAGCAGTTACTCGGGACTCAAAGTTTACGAGCAGTACTTC
CASSYSGLKVYEQYF
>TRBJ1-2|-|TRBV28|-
TGTGCCAGCAGTTTTATTGGCTACACCTTC
CASSFIGYTF
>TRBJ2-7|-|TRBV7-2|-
TGTGCCAGCAGCTTAGGTAGCTACCTCTACGAGCAGTACTTC
CASSLGSYLYEQYF
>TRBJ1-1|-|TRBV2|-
TGTGCCAGCAGATCACAGGGGAACACTGAAGCTTTCTTT
CASRSQGNTEAFF
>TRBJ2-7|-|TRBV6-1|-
TGTGCCAGCACTAGCAGAACCTACGAGCAGTACTTC
CASTSRTYEQYF
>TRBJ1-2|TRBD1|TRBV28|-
TGTGCCAGCAGTTCAAGGGGGCAATATGGCTACACCTTC
CASSSRGQYGYTF
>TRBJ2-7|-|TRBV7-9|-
TGTGCCAGCAGCGGCAGGGGTAAAGGGGAGCAGTACTTC
CASSGRGKGEQYF
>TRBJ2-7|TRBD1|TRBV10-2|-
TGCGCCACCATAGACTGGGACAGGGGGTCCGGCGAGCAGTACTTC
CATIDWDRGSGEQYF
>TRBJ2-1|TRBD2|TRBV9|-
TGTGCCAGCAGCGTGGCTAGCGGGATAAACAATGAGCAGTTCTTC
CASSVASGINNEQFF
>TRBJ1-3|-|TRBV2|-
TGTGCCAGCACAGCGGAGCAGGCCCTCTCTGGAAACACCATATATTTT
CASTAEQALSGNTIYF
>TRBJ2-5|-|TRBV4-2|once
TGTGCCAGCAGCCAAGATCGAGGGGGCCAAGAGACCCAGTACTTC
CASSQDRGGQETQYF
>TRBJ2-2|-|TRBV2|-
TGTGCCAGCAGTTTATACTCAGGGAACACCGGGGAGCTGTTTTTT
CASSLYSGNTGELFF
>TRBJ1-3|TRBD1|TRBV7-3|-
TGTGCCAGCAGCCCGACAGGGGCCTCTGGAAACACCATATATTTT
CASSPTGASGNTIYF
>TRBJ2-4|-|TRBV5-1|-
TGCGCCAGCAGCTGGGGGGCGGGAGCGGAAAACATTCAGTACTTC
CASSWGAGAENIQYF
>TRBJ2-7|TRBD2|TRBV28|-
TGTGCCAGCAGTTTAAGTGGACTAGCCTCCGAGCAGTACTTC
CASSLSGLASEQYF
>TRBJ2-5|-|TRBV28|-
TGTGCCGCAGGGGCAGGGCATAGTCGAGAGACCCAGTACTTC
CAAGAGHSRETQYF
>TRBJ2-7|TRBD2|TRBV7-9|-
TGTGCCAGCAGCTTAGCGTGGGGCGGGAGTAACTACGAGCAGTACTTC
CASSLAWGGSNYEQYF
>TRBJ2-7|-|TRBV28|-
TGTGCCAGCGGGCTTTCGAGTGGCATGGACGAGCAGTACTTC
CASGLSSGMDEQYF
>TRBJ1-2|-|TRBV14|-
TGTGCCAGCAGCCAAGAAGGGGCCCTATTTCATTTGGGCTACACCTTC
CASSQEGALFHLGYTF
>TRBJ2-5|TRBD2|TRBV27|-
TGTGCCAGCAGTTTTTCCACCGGACTAGCGGGAACGGAGACCCAGTACTTC
CASSFSTGLAGTETQYF
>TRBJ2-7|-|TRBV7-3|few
TGTGCCAGCAGCCCCGACAGCCCGCTTCGGGAGCAGTACTTC
CASSPDSPLREQYF
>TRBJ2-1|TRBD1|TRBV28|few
TGTGCCAGCAGCATGGACAGGGGTAGGAAGTTCTTC
CASSMDRGRKFF
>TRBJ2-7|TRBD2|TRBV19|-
TGTGCCAGTACCCGAAGCGGGAGGGCCAACGGTTGGAACGAGCAGTACTTC
CASTRSGRANGWNEQYF
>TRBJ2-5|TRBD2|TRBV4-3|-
TGCGCCAGCAGCCAAGAAAGGGGCGGGAGTTCAGAGACCCAGTACTTC
CASSQERGGSSETQYF
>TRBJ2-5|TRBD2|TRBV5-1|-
TGCGCCAGCAGCCCGGGACTAGCGGAGGGCCAAGAGACCCAGTACTTC
CASSPGLAEGQETQYF
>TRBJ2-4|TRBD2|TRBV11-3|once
TGTGCCAGCAGCTTAGATGTGCGGCTAGCGGGAGGATCAAACATTCAGTACTTC
CASSLDVRLAGGSNIQYF
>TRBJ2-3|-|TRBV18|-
TGTGCCAGCTCACCCTTACCAAAAGCTAGCACAGATACGCAGTATTTT
CASSPLPKASTDTQYF
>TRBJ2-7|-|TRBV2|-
TGTGCCAGCAGGACGGGGTTTAGCTCCTACGAGCAGTACTTC
CASRTGFSSYEQYF
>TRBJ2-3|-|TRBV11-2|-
TGTGCCAGCAGCTTAGCCTATGAGGGTGTAGCAGCAGATACGCAGTATTTT
CASSLAYEGVAADTQYF
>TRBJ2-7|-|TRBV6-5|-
TGTGCCAGCAGTTACACATCTTCGCCCTACGAGCAGTACTTC
CASSYTSSPYEQYF
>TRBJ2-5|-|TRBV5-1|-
TGCGCCAGCAGCTTGGGCCTAGCCCAAGAGACCCAGTACTTC
CASSLGLAQETQYF
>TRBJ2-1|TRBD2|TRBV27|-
TGTGCCAGCAGGGGGCTAGCGGGAGACAATGAGCAGTTCTTC
CASRGLAGDNEQFF
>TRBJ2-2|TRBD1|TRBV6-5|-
TGTGCCAGCAGTTACCTGGGACAGGGGCACACCGGGGAGCTGTTTTTT
CASSYLGQGHTGELFF
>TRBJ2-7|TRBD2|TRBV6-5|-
TGTGCCAGCAGAGTAGCGGGAGAGTTGTACGAGCAGTACTTC
CASRVAGELYEQYF
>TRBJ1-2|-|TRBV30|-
TGTGCCTGGAGGGGGGGGATTTGGGACGGATTCTATGGCTACACCTTC
CAWRGGIWDGFYGYTF
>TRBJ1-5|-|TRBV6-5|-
TGTGCCAGCAGTTACTCGGTCAGGGACAATCAGCCCCAGCATTTT
CASSYSVRDNQPQHF
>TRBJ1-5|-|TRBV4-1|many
TGCGCCAGCAGCCAAGTGGACTTAATTCAGAGCAATCAGCCCCAGCATTTT
CASSQVDLIQSNQPQHF
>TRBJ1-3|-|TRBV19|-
TGTGCCAGTAGCCTCGTAGGAGAATCTGGAAACACCATATATTTT
CASSLVGESGNTIYF
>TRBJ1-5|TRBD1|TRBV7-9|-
TGTGCCAGCAGCTTAGCACAGGGGGCCAGCAATCAGCCCCAGCATTTT
CASSLAQGASNQPQHF
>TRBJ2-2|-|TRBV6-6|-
TGTGCCAGCAGAACTAGCCGCACCGGGGAGCTGTTTTTT
CASRTSRTGELFF
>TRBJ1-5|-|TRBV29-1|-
TGCAGCGTCGGCGGAGGGTCTGAGCCCCAGCATTTT
CSVGGGSEPQHF
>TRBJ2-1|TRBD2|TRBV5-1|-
TGCGCCAGCAGCGGCGGACTAGCGGGTGATGATAATGAGCAGTTCTTC
CASSGGLAGDDNEQFF
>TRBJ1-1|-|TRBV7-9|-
TGTGCCAGCAGCTTAGGTCTAACTGAAGCTTTCTTT
CASSLGLTEAFF
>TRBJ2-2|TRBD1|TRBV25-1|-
TGTGCCAGCGCACCGGGACAGCGCACCGGGGAGCTGTTTTTT
CASAPGQRTGELFF
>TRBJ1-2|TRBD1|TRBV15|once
TGTGCCACCAGCGAACGGGACAGTAACAACTATGGCTACACCTTC
CATSERDSNNYGYTF
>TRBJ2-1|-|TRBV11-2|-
TGTGCCAGCAGCGGAGGGTTCGGCTATGAGCAGTTCTTC
CASSGGFGYEQFF
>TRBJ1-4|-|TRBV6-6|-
TGTGCCAGCAAATCGCAATCGGGGGGGGGACTGTTTTTT
CASKSQSGGGLFF
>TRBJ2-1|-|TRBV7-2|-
TGTGCCAGCAGCTCAGCCAGGGAGCAGTTCTTC
CASSSAREQFF
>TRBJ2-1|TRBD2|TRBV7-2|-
TGTGCCAGCAGCTTAGGTCCCGGGAGGGCGGGGTATGAGCAGTTCTTC
CASSLGPGRAGYEQFF
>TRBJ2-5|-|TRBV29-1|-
TGCAGCGCCGTCTTTTCGGGTTGGGTGGGTATAGAGACCCAGTACTTC
CSAVFSGWVGIETQYF
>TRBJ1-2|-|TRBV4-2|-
TGTGCCAGCAGCCAAGATCCCGGCAGGGAAGATGGCTACACCTTC
CASSQDPGREDGYTF
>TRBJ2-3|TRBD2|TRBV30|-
TGTGCCTGGAGTCCCGGGGAGGGGGATACGCAGTATTTT
CAWSPGEGDTQYF
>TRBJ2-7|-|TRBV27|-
TGTGCCAGCAGTTCGCTATACGAGCAGTACTTC
CASSSLYEQYF